Sequencing of this T cell receptor (beta chain) was carried out in a study of Graves' ophthalmopathy and Graves' hyperthyroidism. General observations from the study: A model built from 13 signatures distinguished ophthalmopathy from stable hyperthyroidism with about 86% sensitivity and 81.08% specificity. In blood appeared most of the expanded thyroid clonotypes whose frequency exceeded 0.001.

This clonotype was found a few times. The antigen remains unidentified. Germline loops: CDR1 SEHNR, CDR2 FQNEAQ (reference sequence). CDR3 length equals 12 residues. Deletions cut 10 bases from V and 2 bases from J, with 12 bases between. The study amplified TCR beta CDR3 regions using RNA transcripts. Second-round multiplex PCR followed a first-round RT-PCR using HTBI primers. MiXCR was run by TCRdb on the multiplex PCR reads, yielding one entry per CDR3 protein. The data contain hundreds of thousands of distinct CDR3 sequences, roughly two fifths of them singletons. The study excluded patients with other autoimmune diseases, uncontrolled infections, pregnancy or lactation.

This clonotype was obtained from an adult man with Graves' ophthalmopathy. V is TRBV7-9 and J is TRBJ2-7; no clear D gene. Sequencing input: peripheral blood. CDR3 sequence reads: CATSFIPYEQYF. CDR3 bases: TGTGCCACCTCCTTTATACCCTACGAGCAGTACTTC.